A single sample is the source of the 16 T cell receptor beta chains below, sequenced in a study of vaccination and CD4 T cells after COVID-19. Sequencing of the DNA from cultured CD4+ T cells was carried out with the Oncomine TCR Beta short-read assay. Via MiXCR, TCRdb re-called the PCR reads, giving one row per CDR3 protein. This table holds about 4,000 distinct CDR3 sequences, roughly 40% found once. Noted treatment: roughly nine-day PBMC culture with coronavirus spike peptide pools or control peptides (ViraFEST assay). Their specific antigens are unknown. What was sequenced was CD4+ T cells from blood, cultured in vitro. The receptors shown here come from a human donor who had recovered from COVID-19.

Only a few counts were recorded for this clonotype. CDR3 amino acids: CASSVDWNTDTQYF. The CDR3 region has the DNA TGTGCCAGCAGTGTGGACTGGAACACAGATACGCAGTATTTT. The chain combines TRBV12-3 or TRBV12-4 with TRBJ2-3; perhaps TRBD2 as D (5 bases). V was cut by 5 bases and J by 2 bases, with 11 bases left in between. The CDR3 consists of 14 residues.

DNA for the CDR3: TGTGCCAGCAGCCAACGTAGGAGCACTGAAGCTTTCTTT. Translating it yields CASSQRRSTEAFF. V and J are TRBV11-2 and TRBJ1-1; no clear D gene. The CDR3 length is 13 residues. Germline V lookup: CDR1 SGHAT, CDR2 FQNNGV. The V end was cut by 5 bases, the J end by 4 bases, with 11 bases between.

A few counts support this clonotype. V gene TRBV20-1 combines with J gene TRBJ2-3, with 7 bases identical to TRBD1. Trimming took 7 bases from V and 5 from J; bases not matched to a gene: 3. CDR3 size: 11 residues. Germline CDR1 reads DFQATT; CDR2 reads SNEGSKA (reference sequence). CDR3 amino acids: CSVPGGDTQYF. The CDR3 region has the DNA TGCAGTGTGCCAGGGGGAGATACGCAGTATTTT.

V gene TRBV7-9 combines with J gene TRBJ1-3, with D hard to call. Germline V gene lookup returns CDR1 SEHNR and CDR2 FQNEAQ (reference sequence). The CDR3 totals 14 residues. V was trimmed by 1 base and J by 1 base, leaving 5 bases between them. The CDR3 loop is CASSLGGSGNTIYF. The CDR3 bases are TGTGCCAGCAGCTTAGGAGGATCTGGAAACACCATATATTTT. The full variable domain, rest sourced from reference TRBV7-9 and TRBJ1-3, is DTGVSQNPRHKITKRGQNVTFRCDPISEHNRLYWYRQTLGQGPEFLTYFQNEAQLEKSRLLSDRFSAERPKGSFSTLEIQRTEQGDSAMYLCASSLGGSGNTIYFGEGSWLTVV.

The chain is built from TRBV6-1 and TRBJ1-2; perhaps TRBD1 as D (6 bases). Between the trimmed V and J ends, which lost 8 bases and 4 bases, there was a span of 17 bases. The CDR3 totals 14 residues. Looked up from germline, CDR1 is MNHNS and CDR2 is SASEGT. CDR3 sequence: CASGLDRPPYGYTF. CDR3 DNA: TGTGCCAGCGGCCTCGACAGGCCCCCCTATGGCTACACCTTC.

This clonotype was detected a few times. The V gene is TRBV6-1, the J gene TRBJ2-7, with D perhaps being TRBD1 or TRBD2 (5 bases each). Germline V lookup: CDR1 MNHNS, CDR2 SASEGT. The CDR3 extends over 14 amino acids. Deletions cut 7 bases from V and 2 bases from J, with 15 bases between. The CDR3 DNA follows: TGTGCCAGCACTTTGGCAGGGAGAACCTACGAGCAGTACTTC. It encodes CASTLAGRTYEQYF.

Note on this clonotype: At one boundary the junction diverges from the germline segment, which might be a read error. The V call is TRBV6-5, the J call TRBJ2-3; D might be TRBD1 (6 bases). Germline lookup yields CDR1 MNHEY and CDR2 SVGAGI. The CDR3 covers 18 residues. CDR3 in amino acids: CASSYSYPGRGWTDAQYF. The CDR3 bases are TGTGCCAGCAGTTACTCGTACCCCGGTAGGGGATGGACAGATGCGCAGTATTTT.

The genes are TRBV18 and TRBJ2-3, with D unclear. This CDR3 spans 15 amino acids. CDR1 and CDR2 from the germline V gene are KGHSH and LQKENI. Between the trimmed V and J ends, which lost 0 bases and 2 bases, there was a span of 9 bases. The CDR3 protein is CASSPPQGLTDTQYF. The CDR3 nucleotides are TGTGCCAGCTCACCACCTCAAGGTCTCACAGATACGCAGTATTTT. The complete variable domain, with remaining parts taken from reference TRBV18 and TRBJ2-3, reads NAGVMQNPRHLVRRRGQEARLRCSPMKGHSHVYWYRQLPEEGLKFMVYLQKENIIDESGMPKERFSAEFPKEGPSILRIQQVVRGDSAAYFCASSPPQGLTDTQYFGPGTRLTVL.

This chain links TRBV20-1 with TRBJ1-5; 7 nucleotides match TRBD1. Germline V gives CDR1 DFQATT, CDR2 SNEGSKA (reference sequence). The CDR3 totals 15 residues. V trimming: 0 bases; J trimming: 9 bases; junction bases outside the gene matches: 11. The CDR3 sequence: CSARDRRQGIGPQHF. CDR3 coding DNA: TGCAGTGCTAGAGATCGTCGACAGGGTATCGGGCCCCAGCATTTT.

The V and J genes are TRBV11-3 and TRBJ1-2; D remains ambiguous. Trimming shortened V by 8 bases and J by 4 bases, and 11 bases separated the two germline ends. Germline V CDR1 and CDR2: SGHNT, YENEEA. There are 12 residues in the CDR3. CDR3 amino acids: CASGSNSYGYTF. The CDR3 bases are TGTGCCAGCGGATCTAACTCCTATGGCTACACCTTC.

This clonotype was observed a handful of times. The chain uses TRBV30 and TRBJ2-7; no clear D gene. The V end lost 4 bases, the J end lost 2 bases, and 12 bases lay between the germline ends. Germline-derived CDR1 and CDR2 are GTSNPN and SVGIG (reference sequence). The CDR3 runs 13 residues. The CDR3 here is CAWTRARTYEQYF. As DNA, the CDR3 is TGTGCCTGGACCCGGGCCAGAACCTACGAGCAGTACTTC.

V gene TRBV6-2 or TRBV6-3 combines with J gene TRBJ2-5; 8 positions agree with TRBD1. The CDR3 is 17 amino acids. Germline V lookup: CDR1 MNHEY, CDR2 SVGEGT. Trimming removed 6 bases from V and 1 base from J; junction bases left unmatched: 13. The CDR3 DNA is TGTGCCAGCAGGCACCGGACAGGGATGTTATTCCAAGAGACCCAGTACTTC. It translates to CASRHRTGMLFQETQYF.

This clonotype has a handful of counts. The genes are TRBV2 and TRBJ2-5; TRBD1 is a possible D gene (5 bases). Trimming removed 4 bases at V and 2 bases at J, with 8 bases between. CDR3 size: 13 residues. Per the germline V gene, CDR1 is SNHLY and CDR2 is FYNNEI. The CDR3 bases are TGTGCCAGCAGTGGGGGCGAACAAGAGACCCAGTACTTC. It specifies CASSGGEQETQYF.

The table lists this clonotype with a few counts. The rearrangement joins TRBV20-1 to TRBJ1-6; D is perhaps TRBD1 (6 bases). Trimming took 5 bases from V and 0 from J, leaving 26 bases between them. CDR3 length equals 20 residues. Germline CDR1 and CDR2: DFQATT and SNEGSKA (reference sequence). The CDR3 region has the DNA TGCAGTGCTCCCCTTCTCGGACCCGCGGGGGCGAGCTCCTATAATTCACCCCTCCACTTT. Translation: CSAPLLGPAGASSYNSPLHF.

This clonotype has just a few counts. The V gene is TRBV15, the J gene TRBJ2-5, with 9 bases that match TRBD2. Germline-derived CDR1 and CDR2 are LNHNV and YYDKDF (reference sequence). V lost 5 bases and J lost 5; bases outside the gene matches: 18. The CDR3 runs to 18 residues. This chain's CDR3 is CATSLPSGLAGSGETQYF. The CDR3 region has the DNA TGTGCCACCAGCCTCCCAAGTGGGCTAGCGGGGTCGGGGGAGACCCAGTACTTC.

This clonotype appeared a few times. The V gene is TRBV2, the J gene TRBJ1-6; possible D gene TRBD1, 5 bases. This CDR3 has 14 residues. V lost 6 bases and J lost 12, with 18 bases in between. CDR1 is SNHLY and CDR2 is FYNNEI in the germline V gene. This CDR3 is CASRDTGGLQPLHF. CDR3 DNA sequence: TGTGCCAGCAGAGATACAGGAGGACTGCAACCCCTCCACTTT.